This T cell receptor (beta chain) was documented in a study of spatial heterogeneity in lung cancer. General study points: It was found that expanded intratumoral alpha and beta TCR counts tracked tumor mutation counts.

Time point reported: sample taken at primary tumor resection. Trimming took 1 base from V and 6 from J; bases not matched to a gene: 3. Germline CDR1 and CDR2: LNHNV and YYDKDF (reference sequence). There are 14 residues in the CDR3. TCRdb ran MiXCR on the 5' RACE reads and lists one entry per CDR3 protein. Of about 7,500 distinct CDR3 sequences listed, 12% are singletons. Many counts were recorded for this clonotype. Its antigen is still unknown. The sequence was collected from a male donor with early-stage non-small cell lung cancer. V gene TRBV15 combines with J gene TRBJ2-5; TRBD1 aligns across 9 bases. The sample in question was lung tumor tissue, obtained at surgery. In nucleotides, the CDR3 is TGTGCCACCAGCAGAGGACAGGGGGGAAAGACCCAGTACTTC. Translation: CATSRGQGGKTQYF.